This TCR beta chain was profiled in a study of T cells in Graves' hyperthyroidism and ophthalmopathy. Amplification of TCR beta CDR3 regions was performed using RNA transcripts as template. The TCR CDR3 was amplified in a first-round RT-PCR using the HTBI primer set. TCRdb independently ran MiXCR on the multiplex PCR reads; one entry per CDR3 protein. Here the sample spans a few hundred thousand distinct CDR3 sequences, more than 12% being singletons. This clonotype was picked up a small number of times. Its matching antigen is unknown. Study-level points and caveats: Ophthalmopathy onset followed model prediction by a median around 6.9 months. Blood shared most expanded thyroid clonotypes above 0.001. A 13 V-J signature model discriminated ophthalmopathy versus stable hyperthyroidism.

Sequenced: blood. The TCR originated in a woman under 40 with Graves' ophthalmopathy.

The CDR3 reads CASGLSPREQYF. The CDR3, as DNA: TGTGCTAGTGGTTTATCGCCTAGGGAGCAGTACTTC. This sequence joins TRBV12-5 and TRBJ2-7, with D uncertain. Trimming removed 3 bases at V and 7 bases at J, with 10 bases between. Germline V CDR1 and CDR2: LGHNT, FRNRAP. The CDR3 extends over 12 amino acids.